The rows below give T cell receptor beta chains drawn from one sample of a study of breast tumors, draining lymph nodes, adjacent tissues. MiXCR, run by TCRdb on the multiplex PCR reads, gives a single entry per CDR3 protein. This table has approximately 130,000 distinct CDR3 sequences, over 20% appearing once. Material for sequencing was axillary lymph node tissue. These receptors were obtained from a female donor with breast cancer. Some clones in this sample may be carry-over from other donors' samples. Each CDR3 is given with its conserved first and last residue. D genes are given only for firm matches. Clone size appears in some rows only: once, few, many, or a class for an expanded clone.

D gene,clone size,V gene,J gene,CDR3 DNA,CDR3 protein
NA,many,TRBV24-1,TRBJ2-3,TGTGCCACCAGTTCTGCAGGGACAACCACAGATACGCAGTATTTT,CATSSAGTTTDTQYF
NA,NA,TRBV5-6,TRBJ2-1,TGTGCCAGCAGCTTGGTGTCAGGCAATGAGCAGTTCTTC,CASSLVSGNEQFF
TRBD2,many,TRBV29-1,TRBJ2-5,TGCAGCGCCCGGGGGGGGGGATTCCAAGAGACCCAGTACTTC,CSARGGGFQETQYF
NA,many,TRBV7-3,TRBJ2-1,TGTGCCAGCAGCTTACGTCGGGATTACAATGAGCAGTTCTTC,CASSLRRDYNEQFF
TRBD2,many,TRBV28,TRBJ2-1,TGTGCCAGCAGTAAAGGACTAGCCGCCTACAATGAGCAGTTCTTC,CASSKGLAAYNEQFF
TRBD2,many,TRBV2,TRBJ2-3,TGTGCCAGCAGTGCACTAGCGGGGTGGGATACGCAGTATTTT,CASSALAGWDTQYF
NA,few,TRBV27,TRBJ2-6,TGTGCCAGCACCAGAGACCTCTCTGGGGCCAACGTCCTGACTTTC,CASTRDLSGANVLTF
NA,many,TRBV18,TRBJ2-1,TGTGCCAGCTCGGGGGGAATGTATGAGCAGTTCTTC,CASSGGMYEQFF
NA,NA,TRBV28,TRBJ1-5,TGTGCCAGCAGCCCTCTCCTTACAGGGACAAGAAATCAGCCCCAGCATTTT,CASSPLLTGTRNQPQHF
TRBD1,many,TRBV7-3,TRBJ2-1,TGTGCCAGCAGCTTAGGGGACAGTCCTAACTACAATGAGCAGTTCTTC,CASSLGDSPNYNEQFF
TRBD2,NA,TRBV4-1,TRBJ2-7,TGCGCCAGCAGCCAAGAGTGGCGGGAGGGGAACTCCTACGAGCAGTACTTC,CASSQEWREGNSYEQYF
NA,many,TRBV20-1,TRBJ1-5,TGCAGTGCAGCGGGCACCAGTAGCAATCAGCCCCAGCATTTT,CSAAGTSSNQPQHF
NA,many,TRBV11-1,TRBJ2-7,TGTGCCAGCAGCTTAAACAGGGAATCGGACGAGCAGTACTTC,CASSLNRESDEQYF
NA,NA,TRBV6-1,TRBJ2-2,TGTGCCAGCAGGCTAGATAACACCGGGGAGCTGTTTTTT,CASRLDNTGELFF
NA,many,TRBV5-6,TRBJ1-2,TGTGCCAGCAGCCACCCCGGTGTGGGTGGGACCTACACCTTC,CASSHPGVGGTYTF
NA,NA,TRBV27,TRBJ2-3,TGTGCCAGCAGTTTCGGGGCACGACGTAGCACAGATACGCAGTATTTT,CASSFGARRSTDTQYF